The 27 T cell receptor beta chains below come from one sample, sequenced in a study of cytomegalovirus exposure and HLA in healthy donors. In the PCR, 60 Vbeta and 13 Jbeta primers were used. Produced via immunoSEQ multiplex PCR; TCRdb's table is partial and in-frame only. The sample consists of tens of thousands of clones, 55% to 75% of them appearing once. The sequenced sample was PBMCs. The origin of the receptors is a woman in her thirties or forties in good health and CMV-seropositive.

This chain uses TRBV29-1 with TRBJ2-3; TRBD1 is a possible D gene (6 bases). Trimming shortened V by 5 bases and J by 1 base, and 13 bases separated the two germline ends. The CDR3 sequence is 14 residues long. Germline V gives CDR1 SQVTM, CDR2 ANQGSEA. CDR3 nucleotides: TGCAGCGTTCAGGGGCCGACTGGCACAGATACGCAGTATTTT. Protein: CSVQGPTGTDTQYF.

The chain couples TRBV12-5 to TRBJ1-2; D is unresolved. The CDR3 spans 16 residues. Between the trimmed V and J ends, which lost 4 bases and 5 bases, there was a span of 20 bases. CDR1 is LGHNT, CDR2 FRNRAP, per germline. The CDR3 nucleotides are TGTGCTAGTGGTTCACCCGAGACTTCTATCGGGTATGGCTACACCTTC. It is translated as CASGSPETSIGYGYTF.

Details on this clone: The same CDR3 also results from other DNA sequences found in this sample. This chain links TRBV30 with TRBJ1-5; D ambiguous. The CDR3 is made up of 13 amino acids. Trimming stripped 0 bases from V and 2 bases from J, with 5 bases between. From germline, CDR1 is GTSNPN and CDR2 SVGIG (reference sequence). In nucleotides, the CDR3 is TGTGCCTGGAGTGTACGGGGCAATCAGCCCCAGCATTTT. This gives the protein CAWSVRGNQPQHF. The whole variable domain, filled in from reference TRBV30 and TRBJ1-5, reads SQTIHQWPATLVQPVGSPLSLECTVEGTSNPNLYWYRQAAGRGLQLLFYSVGIGQISSEVPQNLSASRPQDRQFILSSKKLLLSDSGFYLCAWSVRGNQPQHFGDGTRLSIL.

The chain uses TRBV11-3 and TRBJ2-7; TRBD2 matches 15 bases. This CDR3 has 15 residues. Germline assignment: CDR1 SGHNT and CDR2 YENEEA. With V trimmed by 5 bases and J by 6 bases, 5 bases remained unmatched. The CDR3 DNA reads TGTGCCAGCAGCCCAGGACTAGCGGGGGGGCCCGAGCAGTACTTC. This gives the protein CASSPGLAGGPEQYF. Drawing the rest from reference TRBV11-3 and TRBJ2-7, the complete variable domain is EAGVVQSPRYKIIEKKQPVAFWCNPISGHNTLYWYLQNLGQGPELLIRYENEEAVDDSQLPKDRFSAERLKGVDSTLKIQPAELGDSAVYLCASSPGLAGGPEQYFGPGTRLTVT.

The V call is TRBV5-1, the J call TRBJ1-6; 8 bases are shared with TRBD1. The CDR3 sequence is 16 residues long. CDR1 is SGHRS, CDR2 YFSETQ, per germline. V lost 2 bases, J lost 9 bases, and 10 bases stayed unmatched. CDR3 loop: CASSFTTGESGSPLHF. In nucleotides, the CDR3 is TGCGCCAGCAGCTTTACGACAGGGGAAAGCGGTTCACCCCTCCACTTT.

This clone occurred once. The chain uses TRBV7-8 and TRBJ1-4; no clear D. The V gene's germline CDR1 is SGHVS and CDR2 FQNEAQ. This CDR3 spans 16 amino acids. Trimming took off 5 bases at V and 0 bases at J, with 13 bases between the two ends. DNA of the CDR3: TGTGCCAGCAGCCTGTCTACAGCTTCAACTAATGAAAAACTGTTTTTT. Residues: CASSLSTASTNEKLFF.

A word on this clone: Other nucleotide sequences in the sample specify the same CDR3. The chain uses TRBV29-1 and TRBJ1-1; 7 positions agree with TRBD1. The junction had 7 bases not matched to a gene; V was cut back by 5 bases and J by 4 bases. This CDR3 has 13 residues. Germline V gene data show CDR1 as SQVTM and CDR2 as ANQGSEA. The CDR3 loop is CSVSPSGGTEAFF. The CDR3 DNA follows: TGCAGCGTTAGCCCGTCAGGGGGCACTGAAGCTTTCTTT.

The chain joins TRBV5-4 to TRBJ2-1; D possibly corresponds to TRBD1 (6 bases). CDR3 length: 15 residues. Germline V CDR1 and CDR2: SGHNT, YYREEE (reference sequence). Trimming stripped 0 bases from V and 2 bases from J, with 9 bases between. Here the CDR3 DNA reads TGTGCCAGCAGCTTGGTTCAGGGGACCTACAATGAGCAGTTCTTC. Protein: CASSLVQGTYNEQFF. Full variable domain (outside the CDR3, taken from reference TRBV5-4 and TRBJ2-1): ETGVTQSPTHLIKTRGQQVTLRCSSQSGHNTVSWYQQALGQGPQFIFQYYREEENGRGNFPPRFSGLQFPNYSSELNVNALELDDSALYLCASSLVQGTYNEQFFGPGTRLTVL.

CDR3 nucleotides: TGTGCCAGTAGTATTTCCAACGGTCGCTCTGGGGCCAACGTCCTGACTTTC. This codes for CASSISNGRSGANVLTF. J is TRBJ2-6 and V is TRBV19; no reliable D call. The CDR3 covers 17 residues. Germline V gene data show CDR1 as LNHDA and CDR2 as SQIVND (reference sequence). Trimming shortened V by 3 bases and J by 0 bases, and 12 bases separated the two germline ends. Based on the CDR3 plus reference TRBV19 and TRBJ2-6, the full variable domain is DGGITQSPKYLFRKEGQNVTLSCEQNLNHDAMYWYRQDPGQGLRLIYYSQIVNDFQKGDIAEGYSVSREKKESFPLTVTSAQKNPTAFYLCASSISNGRSGANVLTFGAGSRLTVL.

The chain has TRBV12-5 and TRBJ2-7, with D hard to call. Germline CDR1 reads LGHNT; CDR2 reads FRNRAP. The V end was cut by 8 bases, the J end by 0 bases, with 5 bases between. The CDR3 loop spans 11 amino acids. CDR3 nucleotide sequence: TGTGCTAGTACAGACTCCTACGAGCAGTACTTC. It specifies CASTDSYEQYF.

The V gene is TRBV5-1, the J gene TRBJ1-4; TRBD1 agrees at 8 bases. This CDR3 spans 14 amino acids. Per germline, CDR1 SGHRS and CDR2 YFSETQ. After removal of 3 bases from V and 8 bases from J, the junction contained 6 bases not matched to a gene. The CDR3 here is CASSSQGDREKLFF. The DNA of the CDR3 is TGCGCCAGCAGCTCACAGGGGGATAGAGAAAAACTGTTTTTT.

Only a few counts were recorded for this clone. The chain couples TRBV7-9 to TRBJ2-3; maybe TRBD1 (5 bases). The CDR3 is 14 residues long. V was pared by 4 bases and J by 3 bases, with 11 bases between. CDR1 is SEHNR and CDR2 is FQNEAQ in the germline V gene (reference sequence). The CDR3 region is CASSSRQMTDTQYF. CDR3 coding DNA: TGTGCCAGCAGCTCCAGACAGATGACAGATACGCAGTATTTT.

To note about this clone: Other DNA sequences from this sample encode an identical CDR3 as well. The gene calls are TRBV10-1 and TRBJ1-5, with a possible D match to TRBD1 (5 bases). This CDR3 is 11 amino acids long. CDR1 WNHNN and CDR2 SYGVQD come from the germline V gene (reference sequence). In DNA form, the CDR3 reads TGCGCACAGGCGTTCCCCGAGCCCCAGCATTTT. This gives the protein CAQAFPEPQHF.

The chain couples TRBV5-8 to TRBJ1-1; no reliable D call. Germline lookup yields CDR1 SGHTS and CDR2 YDEGEE. This CDR3 has 12 amino acids. Trimming took off 0 bases at V and 7 bases at J, with 7 bases between the two ends. The CDR3 protein is CASSLVPGEAFF. DNA for the CDR3: TGTGCCAGCAGCTTGGTCCCGGGTGAAGCTTTCTTT.

The rearrangement joins TRBV7-2 to TRBJ1-6, with D possibly matching TRBD1 (6 bases). Germline CDR1 and CDR2: SGHTA and FQGNSA. The CDR3 spans 13 residues. With 7 bases removed from V and 10 bases from J, the gap between germline ends came to 14 bases. CDR3 residues: CASITTGNSPLHF. Here the CDR3 DNA reads TGTGCCAGCATCACTACAGGGAACTCACCCCTCCACTTT. The whole variable domain, remainder taken from reference TRBV7-2 and TRBJ1-6, is GAGVSQSPSNKVTEKGKDVELRCDPISGHTALYWYRQSLGQGLEFLIYFQGNSAPDKSGLPSDRFSAERTGGSVSTLTIQRTQQEDSAVYLCASITTGNSPLHFGNGTRLTVT.

V gene TRBV5-1 combines with J gene TRBJ2-2; D gene uncertain. CDR3 length equals 16 residues. The V end was cut by 0 bases, the J end by 0 bases, with 9 bases between. Germline CDR1 and CDR2: SGHRS and YFSETQ. The CDR3 here is CASSLVLGANTGELFF. The CDR3 nucleotides are TGCGCCAGCAGCTTGGTCTTAGGAGCGAACACCGGGGAGCTGTTTTTT.

The V gene is TRBV5-6, the J gene TRBJ1-5; D unresolved. The V end was cut by 2 bases, the J end by 5 bases, with 8 bases between. In germline, CDR1 is SGHDT, CDR2 YYEEEE. The CDR3 extends over 13 amino acids. The CDR3 region is CASSLSRDQPQHF. CDR3 bases: TGTGCCAGCAGCTTATCAAGAGATCAGCCCCAGCATTTT.

The chain employs TRBV11-3 and TRBJ2-1; D remains unclear. V lost 0 bases, J lost 7 bases, and 10 bases lay in between. This CDR3 has 14 residues. Germline V gene data show CDR1 as SGHNT and CDR2 as YENEEA. The DNA for the CDR3 is TGTGCCAGCAGCTTAGATTCAGTCGGGAATGAGCAGTTCTTC. Its translation is CASSLDSVGNEQFF.

This sequence joins TRBV5-1 and TRBJ2-1, with no clear D. V was clipped by 7 bases and J by 3 bases, with 11 bases between them. CDR1 and CDR2 from the germline V gene are SGHRS and YFSETQ. The CDR3 contains 13 residues. DNA of the CDR3: TGCGCCAGCGGTCAGAACAACTACAATGAGCAGTTCTTC. This encodes CASGQNNYNEQFF. The whole variable domain, remainder taken from reference TRBV5-1 and TRBJ2-1, is KAGVTQTPRYLIKTRGQQVTLSCSPISGHRSVSWYQQTPGQGLQFLFEYFSETQRNKGNFPGRFSGRQFSNSRSEMNVSTLELGDSALYLCASGQNNYNEQFFGPGTRLTVL.

This clone has only a few counts. V is TRBV19 and J is TRBJ2-3, with 9 bases lining up with TRBD2. This CDR3 region has 16 residues. V was clipped by 7 bases and J by 2 bases; unmatched bases: 10. CDR1 and CDR2 (germline): LNHDA, SQIVND (reference sequence). The CDR3: CASTPWGGGATDTQYF. CDR3 sequence (DNA): TGTGCCAGTACCCCGTGGGGCGGGGGGGCCACAGATACGCAGTATTTT.

The V gene is TRBV29-1, the J gene TRBJ2-3; D is perhaps TRBD2 (5 bases). Trimming removed 1 base from V and 0 bases from J, with 11 bases in between. Germline-derived CDR1 and CDR2 are SQVTM and ANQGSEA. This CDR3 comprises 15 residues. CDR3 amino acids: CSVEGPRDSTDTQYF. The CDR3 DNA follows: TGCAGCGTTGAAGGGCCCCGGGATAGCACAGATACGCAGTATTTT.

The chain couples TRBV20-1 to TRBJ2-5; D gene unclear. The CDR3 is 11 amino acids. Deletions cut 5 bases from V and 3 bases from J, with 7 bases between. Germline V gene data show CDR1 as DFQATT and CDR2 as SNEGSKA (reference sequence). In DNA, the CDR3 is TGCAGTGCTTCCTCGGAAGAGACCCAGTACTTC. Translating it yields CSASSEETQYF.

The chain links TRBV6-5 to TRBJ2-7; 9 nucleotides align to TRBD1. The V gene's germline CDR1 is MNHEY and CDR2 SVGAGI. CDR3 size: 14 residues. The trim removed 4 bases at V and 4 bases at J, leaving 5 bases unmatched. CDR3 residues: CASSSRDRVYEQYF. CDR3 DNA sequence: TGTGCCAGCAGTTCCCGGGACAGGGTATACGAGCAGTACTTC.

The V and J genes are TRBV5-8 and TRBJ1-2; 8 nucleotides align to TRBD1. CDR3 length equals 17 residues. CDR1 is SGHTS and CDR2 is YDEGEE in the germline V gene. The V segment lost 0 bases and the J segment 0 bases; nucleotides outside the gene matches: 7. In nucleotides, the CDR3 is TGTGCCAGCAGCTTGGCCGGAACAGGGGGTGCTAACTATGGCTACACCTTC. Protein: CASSLAGTGGANYGYTF.

DNA of the CDR3: TGCAGCGTTGGACAGGGGGCAGCCTACGAGCAGTACTTC. This encodes CSVGQGAAYEQYF. The chain links TRBV29-1 to TRBJ2-7, with TRBD1 matching over 10 bases. V lost 4 bases and J lost 2; bases outside the gene matches: 2. The CDR3 is 13 residues long. Germline V gene lookup returns CDR1 SQVTM and CDR2 ANQGSEA.

This clone was counted only a few times. This rearrangement joins TRBV5-5 to TRBJ2-3; possible D gene TRBD1, 5 bases. The CDR3 length is 14 residues. Germline CDR1 SGHKS, CDR2 YYEKEE (reference sequence). Trimming shortened V by 1 base and J by 6 bases, and 12 bases separated the two germline ends. CDR3 bases: TGTGCCAGCAGCTTGACGCCAGGGTCCGATACGCAGTATTTT. Residues: CASSLTPGSDTQYF.

The rearrangement uses TRBV5-1 and TRBJ1-6; the match to TRBD1 covers 9 bases. The V and J ends lost 4 bases and 7 bases, in that order; junction bases with no gene match: 15. The germline CDR1 and CDR2 sequences are SGHRS and YFSETQ. The CDR3 is 18 residues long. CDR3 sequence reads: CASSLLTADRGNNSPLHF. In nucleotides, the CDR3 is TGCGCCAGCAGCCTTCTGACTGCTGACAGGGGGAACAATTCACCCCTCCACTTT.